The 7 T cell receptor beta chains presented below share a single source sample, sequenced in a study of a mutant IDH1 vaccine in newly diagnosed glioma. Time point in this sample: week 23, last vaccination. A single vaccine dose contained 300 ug of mutant IDH1 20-mer peptide, and topical imiquimod was used with it. The antigens for these receptors are not known. Repertoires were generated with immunoSEQ multiplex PCR, while TCRdb's copy carries only in-frame clones and drops some. Among approximately 35,000 clones listed, roughly 90% were seen once. Material: PBMCs, obtained from a glioma patient whose treatment included an IDH1 peptide vaccine. The receptors were sampled from a man in his forties or fifties with glioma.

The chain links TRBV6-4 to TRBJ2-2; the D gene could be TRBD1 or TRBD2 (6 bases each). Trimming cost V 4 bases and J 6 bases, with 12 bases left between them. Germline V gives CDR1 MRHNA, CDR2 SNTAGT. The CDR3 extends over 14 amino acids. The CDR3 DNA follows: TGTGCCAGCAGTGTCCGGAGGGGGGCCGGGGAGCTGTTTTTT. This sequence encodes CASSVRRGAGELFF.

The V call is TRBV2, the J call TRBJ2-7, with D maybe TRBD2 (5 bases). Trimming removed 6 bases from V and 2 bases from J, with 14 bases in between. The CDR3 has 14 residues. Germline V gene sequence: CDR1 SNHLY, CDR2 FYNNEI. CDR3 region: CASSYRTGTYEQYV. The CDR3 DNA sequence: TGTGCCAGCAGCTACCGGACTGGAACCTACGAGCAGTACGTC.

A remark on this clone: This sample also contains other DNA sequences that code for the same CDR3. The chain has TRBV15 and TRBJ2-1; D is uncertain. This CDR3 comprises 13 residues. CDR1 and CDR2 from the germline V gene are LNHNV and YYDKDF (reference sequence). V was trimmed by 3 bases and J by 3 bases, leaving 6 bases between them. The CDR3 nucleotides read TGTGCCACCAGCAGGGACGGCTACAATGAGCAGTTCTTC. This sequence encodes CATSRDGYNEQFF.

The rearrangement links TRBV6-5 to TRBJ2-3, with unresolved D. The CDR3 length is 14 residues. V lost 4 bases and J lost 4, with 12 bases in between. Germline CDR1 reads MNHEY; CDR2 reads SVGAGI. This CDR3 is CASSFGYNADTQYF. CDR3 DNA sequence: TGTGCCAGCAGTTTTGGATACAACGCAGATACGCAGTATTTT.

The chain has TRBV4-3 and TRBJ2-1; D remains ambiguous. This CDR3 has 15 residues. The V end was cut by 0 bases, the J end by 6 bases, with 12 bases between. Germline CDR1 LGHNA, CDR2 YSLEER. The CDR3 bases are TGCGCCAGCAGCCAAGATCGGGCAGATGTCAATGAGCAGTTCTTC. Translating it yields CASSQDRADVNEQFF.

V usage is TRBV7-8 and J usage is TRBJ2-5; 8 nucleotides agree with TRBD2. Germline V lookup: CDR1 SGHVS, CDR2 FQNEAQ. V gave up 5 bases and J gave up 4 bases; unmatched junction bases: 12. The CDR3 is made up of 16 amino acids. CDR3 amino acids: CASSRQAGGYSETQYF. The CDR3 bases are TGTGCCAGCAGCCGCCAGGCGGGGGGCTATTCAGAGACCCAGTACTTC.

The chain employs TRBV27 and TRBJ2-3; D might be TRBD2 (6 bases). This CDR3 has 16 residues. Germline lookup yields CDR1 MNHEY and CDR2 SMNVEV (reference sequence). Between the trimmed V and J ends, which lost 2 bases and 1 base, there was a span of 13 bases. The CDR3 DNA reads TGTGCCAGCAGTTTACTGGCTAGCGCCGGCACAGATACGCAGTATTTT. Translating gives CASSLLASAGTDTQYF.